This T cell receptor (beta chain) was recovered during a study of CD8+ T cells in alopecia areata. The CDR3 spans 16 residues. Per germline, CDR1 LGHNA and CDR2 YSLEER. V gave up 4 bases and J gave up 7 bases, with 17 bases separating them. Following extraction, RNA underwent reverse transcription to cDNA, which served as the sequencing template. TCRdb's copy holds only in-frame clones and misses some; the assay was immunoSEQ multiplex PCR. The table includes about 64,000 clones, 44% detected once. Study observations and caveats: Affected lesional scalp, above all in alopecia totalis/universalis, was more clonal than normal scalp.

Concerning this clone: Antigen: not known.

V and J are TRBV4-3 and TRBJ1-6, with a possible D match to TRBD1 (5 bases). The origin of this receptor is a human donor with alopecia areata. Sequencing was performed on NKG2D-low CD8+ T cells sorted from blood. The CDR3 coding sequence is TGCGCCAGCAGCCCAACCTGGAGAGGGGAGAATTCACCCCTCCACTTT. This sequence encodes CASSPTWRGENSPLHF.